One and the same sample provided the 28 T cell receptor beta chains below, sequenced in a study of blood T cells in healthy people across ages. Sample-barcoded 5' priming and a J-beta primer mix drove a second PCR of roughly 6 to 12 cycles. TCRdb re-called the 5' RACE reads with MiXCR, one entry per CDR3 protein. The sample has some 1.5 million distinct CDR3 sequences, 28% seen once. The sequencing sample was made of blood. These receptor sequences come from a woman in her 30s in good health.

The V and J genes are TRBV29-1 and TRBJ2-2; a weak D match, TRBD1 (5 bases). The V end lost 2 bases, the J end lost 6 bases, and 7 bases lay between the germline ends. This CDR3 has 12 amino acids. Germline V gives CDR1 SQVTM, CDR2 ANQGSEA. The CDR3 region has the DNA TGCAGCGTTGAACAGGGCCCCGGGGAGCTGTTTTTT. This gives the protein CSVEQGPGELFF.

The chain couples TRBV20-1 to TRBJ1-2, with D maybe TRBD1 (6 bases). Per germline, CDR1 DFQATT and CDR2 SNEGSKA (reference sequence). Trimming pared 0 bases from V and 2 bases from J, leaving 16 bases between. The CDR3 runs 16 residues. This CDR3 is CSARDPKDSPNYGYTF. The DNA of the CDR3 is TGCAGTGCTAGAGACCCCAAGGACAGCCCCAACTATGGCTACACCTTC.

This clonotype came up a few times. The chain has TRBV6-5 and TRBJ2-1; D is unresolved. Trimming pared 4 bases from V and 15 bases from J, leaving 10 bases between. This CDR3 contains 10 residues. Germline V CDR1 and CDR2: MNHEY, SVGAGI. CDR3 amino acids: CASSWKVPFF. The CDR3 nucleotides read TGTGCCAGCAGTTGGAAGGTGCCGTTCTTC.

The chain is built from TRBV7-8 and TRBJ2-1; the D gene is possibly TRBD2 (6 bases). CDR1 and CDR2 (germline): SGHVS, FQNEAQ. The CDR3 sequence is 14 residues long. V dropped 1 base and J dropped 9 bases, with 13 bases sitting between them. In DNA form, the CDR3 reads TGTGCCAGCAGCTTAGGTAGGCTAGCGTTTGAGCAGTTCTTC. Encoded protein: CASSLGRLAFEQFF.

This chain joins TRBV20-1 and TRBJ2-1; 10 bases align to TRBD2. The ends lost 4 bases at V and 6 bases at J; junction bases unmatched: 6. Germline V gene sequence: CDR1 DFQATT, CDR2 SNEGSKA (reference sequence). This CDR3 is built from 14 residues. The CDR3 DNA sequence: TGCAGTGCTATATCTAGCGGGAGAGGCAATGAGCAGTTCTTC. Encoded protein: CSAISSGRGNEQFF.

The chain links TRBV5-6 to TRBJ1-1; weak D call: TRBD1 (6 bases). Germline CDR1 and CDR2: SGHDT and YYEEEE. The CDR3 loop spans 13 amino acids. Trimming took off 4 bases at V and 8 bases at J, with 15 bases between the two ends. In DNA, the CDR3 is TGTGCCAGCAGCACCGGGCGGGGGCCGGAAGCTTTCTTT. Translated: CASSTGRGPEAFF.

This rearrangement joins TRBV5-1 to TRBJ2-7; 11 bases align to TRBD2. V shed 5 bases, J shed 2 bases, and the junction held 12 bases outside the gene matches. Germline V gene data show CDR1 as SGHRS and CDR2 as YFSETQ. The CDR3 runs 17 residues. The CDR3 region has the DNA TGCGCCAGCAGACCTACTAGCGGGGGTTACTTCACCTACGAGCAGTACTTC. Amino acid sequence: CASRPTSGGYFTYEQYF.

This clonotype has ten or more counts. V gene TRBV29-1 combines with J gene TRBJ2-5; 8 bases align to TRBD1. Germline V lookup: CDR1 SQVTM, CDR2 ANQGSEA. This CDR3 is built from 14 residues. After removal of 4 bases from V and 5 bases from J, the junction contained 9 bases not matched to a gene. CDR3 sequence (DNA): TGCAGCGTTGGGGGACCGACAGGGGAGGAGACCCAGTACTTC. This encodes CSVGGPTGEETQYF.

The chain links TRBV6-6 to TRBJ1-1, with 7 bases fitting TRBD1. Germline V gene sequence: CDR1 MNHNY, CDR2 SVGAGI (reference sequence). The CDR3 sequence is 15 residues long. The V and J ends lost 5 bases and 1 base, in that order; junction bases with no gene match: 7. CDR3 bases: TGTGCCAGCAGTCCCCCGAGGGGGCAGAACACTGAAGCTTTCTTT. Translating it yields CASSPPRGQNTEAFF.

About this clonotype itself: Since the CDR3 does not end with the conserved phenylalanine or tryptophan, this likely comes from a read error. The chain couples TRBV20-1 to TRBJ2-5; 7 bases align to TRBD2. The CDR3 consists of 15 residues. CDR1 is DFQATT, CDR2 SNEGSKA, per germline (reference sequence). The junction had 8 bases not matched to a gene; V was cut back by 2 bases and J by 2 bases. In nucleotides, the CDR3 is TGCAGTGCTAGATCGGTTGGCGGGGGACAAGAGACCCAGTACCTC. This gives the protein CSARSVGGGQETQYL.

This clonotype showed up just a few times. V usage is TRBV20-1 and J usage is TRBJ2-4, with 7 bases matching TRBD1. CDR1 DFQATT and CDR2 SNEGSKA come from the germline V gene (reference sequence). The CDR3 loop spans 14 amino acids. Losses at the gene ends were 5 bases for V and 6 bases for J; bases not matched to a gene: 10. In nucleotides, the CDR3 is TGCAGTGCTTCGACAGGGATTAGGAGAAACATTCAGTACTTC. Translated, it gives CSASTGIRRNIQYF.

The chain is built from TRBV6-5 and TRBJ1-1; D is unclear. With 5 bases removed from V and 3 bases from J, the gap between germline ends came to 10 bases. The CDR3 runs 13 residues. The germline gives CDR1 MNHEY, CDR2 SVGAGI. This chain's CDR3 is CASSRQAHTEAFF. The CDR3 coding sequence is TGTGCCAGCAGTCGGCAGGCGCACACTGAAGCTTTCTTT.

To note about this clonotype: This may stem from a read error, because a much larger clone lies one nucleotide away. The J gene is TRBJ2-7, the V gene TRBV20-1, with D perhaps TRBD1 (5 bases). Germline lookup yields CDR1 DFQATT and CDR2 SNEGSKA (reference sequence). CDR3 length equals 13 residues. CDR3 nucleotides: TGCAGGGCTAGAGGACATGCGTCCTACGAGCAGTACTTC. Translating gives CRARGHASYEQYF.

This chain joins TRBV12-3 or TRBV12-4 and TRBJ1-2; D ambiguous. V was clipped by 1 base and J by 7 bases, with 10 bases between them. The CDR3 sequence is 13 residues long. The CDR3 DNA is TGTGCCAGCAGTTTAGGAGGGTGGCGTGGCTACACCTTC. Translating it yields CASSLGGWRGYTF.

This chain uses TRBV10-3 with TRBJ2-3, with a possible D match to TRBD1 (5 bases). The CDR3 has 17 residues. V was shortened by 5 bases and J by 4 bases, with 22 bases between the two germline ends. Looked up from germline, CDR1 is ENHRY and CDR2 is SYGVKD. Here the CDR3 DNA reads TGTGCCATCAGTCGTAATCATTTCACGGACAAAGCAGATACGCAGTATTTT. Translating it yields CAISRNHFTDKADTQYF.

The rearrangement uses TRBV29-1 and TRBJ2-1; the D gene is possibly TRBD1 (6 bases). The V and J ends lost 6 bases and 3 bases respectively, with 21 bases between them. This CDR3 comprises 16 residues. Per germline, CDR1 SQVTM and CDR2 ANQGSEA. DNA for the CDR3: TGCAGCGTACTTACCCGGGTCCCAGGGGTCTACAATGAGCAGTTCTTC. Translated: CSVLTRVPGVYNEQFF.

CDR3 in DNA: TGTGCCAGCCCCCGACCCGATTACGAGCAGTACTTC. Its protein product is CASPRPDYEQYF. J is TRBJ2-4 and V is TRBV6-2 or TRBV6-3, with no clear D. Judging by the DNA end, TRBJ2-7 fits better; the J call may be wrong. The germline V gene encodes CDR1 MNHEY and CDR2 SVGEGT. This CDR3 spans 12 amino acids.

With regard to this clonotype: The junction and the germline gene differ at one end; a read error may be behind it. V usage is TRBV12-5 and J usage is TRBJ2-7, with D perhaps matching TRBD2 (5 bases). CDR1 and CDR2 from the germline V gene are LGHNT and FRNRAP. There are 13 residues in the CDR3. The CDR3 nucleotides are TGTGCTAGGGGTTTGGACCGGGACTACGAGCAGTACTTC. Its protein is CARGLDRDYEQYF.

This chain uses TRBV20-1 with TRBJ2-1; D not resolved. V was shortened by 4 bases and J by 0 bases, with 16 bases between the two germline ends. CDR3 length equals 16 residues. Germline lookup yields CDR1 DFQATT and CDR2 SNEGSKA (reference sequence). DNA for the CDR3: TGCAGTGCTATCGAAAACAGACCTAGCTCCTACAATGAGCAGTTCTTC. This translates into CSAIENRPSSYNEQFF.

In this sample, this clonotype turned up once. The chain employs TRBV29-1 and TRBJ1-2; D is possibly TRBD1 (5 bases). The CDR3 has 13 amino acids. V was trimmed by 4 bases and J by 3 bases, leaving 12 bases between them. CDR1 and CDR2 (germline): SQVTM, ANQGSEA. The CDR3 coding sequence is TGCAGCGTTGGCGCAGGGACGGACTATGGCTACACCTTC. Encoded protein: CSVGAGTDYGYTF.

The chain joins TRBV7-7 to TRBJ2-7; 8 nucleotides agree with TRBD2. The V segment lost 1 base and the J segment 7 bases; nucleotides outside the gene matches: 9. The germline CDR1 and CDR2 sequences are SSHAT and FNYEAQ (reference sequence). The CDR3 totals 15 residues. The CDR3: CASSLGPAGVGEQYF. The CDR3 DNA sequence: TGTGCCAGCAGCTTAGGGCCAGCGGGAGTAGGGGAGCAGTACTTC.

This clonotype has just a few counts. This chain links TRBV7-2 with TRBJ2-7, with unresolved D. Trimming took off 3 bases at V and 0 bases at J, with 12 bases between the two ends. The germline gives CDR1 SGHTA, CDR2 FQGNSA. This CDR3 has 15 amino acids. CDR3 nucleotide sequence: TGTGCCAGCAGCTTGACCCTCACGGCCTCCTACGAGCAGTACTTC. Translating gives CASSLTLTASYEQYF.

This clonotype has ten or more counts. The rearrangement links TRBV7-6 to TRBJ2-1; D is uncertain. The ends were cut back, 4 bases at V and 10 bases at J, with 11 bases in the middle. Germline CDR1 reads SGHVS; CDR2 reads FNYEAQ. This CDR3 spans 12 amino acids. The CDR3 sequence: CASSSPTREQFF. The CDR3 DNA reads TGTGCCAGCAGCTCCCCGACTCGCGAGCAGTTCTTC.

The rearrangement uses TRBV28 and TRBJ2-7; 9 bases line up with TRBD1. The V segment lost 5 bases and the J segment 0 bases; nucleotides outside the gene matches: 8. The CDR3 covers 16 residues. Germline V gene sequence: CDR1 MDHEN, CDR2 SYDVKM. The CDR3 DNA is TGTGCCAGCAGTGCCCCTAGGACAGGGGCCTCCTACGAGCAGTACTTC. It specifies CASSAPRTGASYEQYF.

This clonotype has more than one count but fewer than ten. The rearrangement links TRBV7-2 to TRBJ2-5; no clear D. Trimming stripped 1 base from V and 0 bases from J, with 12 bases between. Germline CDR1 is SGHTA and CDR2 is FQGNSA. The CDR3 spans 16 residues. DNA for the CDR3: TGTGCCAGCAGCTTAGGGCTAGGTTCGTACCAAGAGACCCAGTACTTC. Translating it yields CASSLGLGSYQETQYF.

The sample holds a few counts of this clonotype. V gene TRBV7-3 combines with J gene TRBJ2-1; D could derive from TRBD1 or TRBD2 (5 bases each). CDR3 length: 15 residues. With 5 bases removed from V and 7 bases from J, the gap between germline ends came to 18 bases. Germline CDR1 SGHTA, CDR2 FQGTGA. CDR3 region: CASSPRDAIRNEQFF. For the CDR3, the DNA is TGTGCCAGCAGCCCCCGGGACGCCATTAGGAATGAGCAGTTCTTC.

The CDR3 loop reads CASSYVDNSYEQYF. CDR3 nucleotides: TGTGCCAGCAGTTACGTAGATAACTCCTACGAGCAGTACTTC. This chain joins TRBV6-2 or TRBV6-3 and TRBJ2-7; D remains ambiguous. The V gene lost 2 bases and the J gene lost 0 bases, with 8 bases spanning the gap. The V gene's germline CDR1 is MNHEY and CDR2 SVGEGT. The length of the CDR3 is 14 residues.

Remarks on this clonotype: This may be a read error: a much more frequent sequence differs by one nucleotide. This chain uses TRBV12-3 or TRBV12-4 with TRBJ2-1; D unclear. With 7 bases removed from V and 8 bases from J, the gap between germline ends came to 15 bases. The CDR3 totals 13 residues. The CDR3 region is CASTDNIGHEQFF. The CDR3 coding sequence is TGTGCCAGCACCGACAATATAGGGCATGAGCAGTTCTTC.